A selection of T cell receptor beta chains follows, all from one sample in a study of T-cell memory formation after mild COVID-19. Each CDR3 protein gets one entry after TCRdb re-called the 5' RACE reads with MiXCR. The sample lists under 600,000 distinct CDR3 sequences, roughly 21% occurring once. The material sequenced was PBMCs or a T cell subset sorted from them (not recorded which). These receptors were taken from an adult woman who had mild COVID-19 (a few samples of this study predate the infection). Cell type and time point are not known. The CDR3 runs from the conserved cysteine through the conserved F or W. Fields, in order: CDR3 DNA, CDR3 protein, clone size, V gene, D gene, J gene. A D gene is named only where the DNA matches it firmly. Not every row has a clone size; where given, it reads once, few, many or a size class.

TGCAGCGTTCCCCGAGGCGGGAGGGCCGACAATGAGCAGTTCTTC | CSVPRGGRADNEQFF | many | TRBV29-1 | TRBD2 | TRBJ2-1
TGTGCCAGTAAAACCAGCGGGGGTCCCTCCGGGACCCAGTACTTC | CASKTSGGPSGTQYF | NA | TRBV12-3/TRBV12-4 | TRBD2 | TRBJ2-5
TGCAGCGTTGAAGATTTGAGTACAGATACGCAGTATTTT | CSVEDLSTDTQYF | few | TRBV29-1 | NA | TRBJ2-3
TGCAGTGCTAGAGACGTGTACCAAGAGACCCAGTACTTC | CSARDVYQETQYF | NA | TRBV20-1 | NA | TRBJ2-5
TGTGCCAGCAGTTACTCCCGATCAAACTATGGCTACACCTTC | CASSYSRSNYGYTF | NA | TRBV6-5 | NA | TRBJ1-2
TGTGCCAGCAGCAAGCGGGGGGGCCGTACAGATACGCAGTATTTT | CASSKRGGRTDTQYF | few | TRBV12-3/TRBV12-4 | TRBD2 | TRBJ2-3
TGTGCCAGCTCACCACTTTCGCAGGGCGGTCAGCCCCAGCATTTT | CASSPLSQGGQPQHF | few | TRBV18 | NA | TRBJ1-5
TGCAGTGCTATACCCCCGAGAGGGATCAACGAGCAGTACTTC | CSAIPPRGINEQYF | many | TRBV20-1 | NA | TRBJ2-7
TGCGCCAGCAGCTCCCCGGGCTCTGGGGCCAACGTCCTGACTTTC | CASSSPGSGANVLTF | NA | TRBV5-1 | NA | TRBJ2-6
TGTGCCAGCAGCCTCTACCCAGGAGATACGCAGTATTTT | CASSLYPGDTQYF | NA | TRBV7-7 | NA | TRBJ2-3
TGTGCCACCTCGAAAGAACTGGGGAACAATGAGCAGTTCTTC | CATSKELGNNEQFF | many | TRBV24-1 | NA | TRBJ2-1
TGTGCCAGCAGCTTAACTAGCGGGGCCCGGGATGAGCAGTTCTTC | CASSLTSGARDEQFF | few | TRBV7-8 | TRBD2 | TRBJ2-1
TGTGCCAGCAGCCCCGGGAATAGCGGGGGAGGTGAGCAGTTCTTC | CASSPGNSGGGEQFF | few | TRBV5-4 | TRBD2 | TRBJ2-1
TGTGCCAGCAGTTTCGGGGGACTACGGGAGACCCAGTACTTC | CASSFGGLRETQYF | NA | TRBV12-3/TRBV12-4 | TRBD2 | TRBJ2-5
TGTGCCAGCGGACAGCGTTATAATTCACCCCTCCACTTT | CASGQRYNSPLHF | NA | TRBV12-3/TRBV12-4 | NA | TRBJ1-6
TGTGCCAGCAGTATCGGACAGGGGAATGAGCAGTTCTTC | CASSIGQGNEQFF | NA | TRBV6-2/TRBV6-3 | TRBD1 | TRBJ2-1
TGTGCCACCAGAGATCAAAACACTGAAGCTTTCTTT | CATRDQNTEAFF | NA | TRBV24-1 | NA | TRBJ1-1
TGTGCCAGTAGTATGGCGGTTAGCACAGATACGCAGTATTTT | CASSMAVSTDTQYF | NA | TRBV19 | NA | TRBJ2-3
TGTGCCAGCAGCTCCACCGGACTAGGTACCGGGGAGCTGTTTTTT | CASSSTGLGTGELFF | few | TRBV7-6 | TRBD2 | TRBJ2-2
TGTGCCAGCAGCCAAGATGGCGGGCTCACAGATACGCAGTATTTT | CASSQDGGLTDTQYF | few | TRBV4-2 | NA | TRBJ2-3
TGTGCCAGCAGGCCGGGACAGGGTAACATTCAGTACTTC | CASRPGQGNIQYF | many | TRBV12-3/TRBV12-4 | TRBD1 | TRBJ2-4
TGTGCCAGCAGCAAAGCCTCCGGGACAGTTTTTCCCTCCTATAATTCACCCCTCCACTTT | CASSKASGTVFPSYNSPLHF | NA | TRBV21-1 | NA | TRBJ1-6
TGTGCCAGCAGCATAAAGGTTTTTGCGGGAGGCTTGGATACGCAGTATTTT | CASSIKVFAGGLDTQYF | NA | TRBV7-6 | TRBD2 | TRBJ2-3
TGCGCCAGCAGCTTAGGGAAGGTGCGAGAGACCCAGTACTTC | CASSLGKVRETQYF | NA | TRBV5-1 | NA | TRBJ2-5
TGTGCCAGCAGTTCAAGGACGGGGAACACTGAAGCTTTCTTT | CASSSRTGNTEAFF | many | TRBV12-3/TRBV12-4 | NA | TRBJ1-1
TGCGCCAGCAGTCTCTCGGACAAAATAAGAGAGGTTAACACTGAAGCTTTCTTT | CASSLSDKIREVNTEAFF | NA | TRBV23-1 | NA | TRBJ1-1
TGTGCCATCAGTGAGTTCCAGGGGGCATCACCCCTCCACTTT | CAISEFQGASPLHF | few | TRBV10-3 | TRBD1 | TRBJ1-6
TGTGCCAGCAGCCAAGCTCGGGGAGCGGGAATCTACAATGAGCAGTTCTTC | CASSQARGAGIYNEQFF | once | TRBV4-2 | TRBD2 | TRBJ2-1
TGTGCCAGCGGGGGACCTGGTGTCACTGAAGCTTTCTTT | CASGGPGVTEAFF | few | TRBV2 | NA | TRBJ1-1
TGTGCCAGCAGCCAAGGGGGACGGATCCCAGCCGGTAATGAAAAACTGTTTTTT | CASSQGGRIPAGNEKLFF | NA | TRBV3-1 | NA | TRBJ1-4
TGCGCCAGCAGTCGGAAGGAGCACACCGGGGAGCTGTTTTTT | CASSRKEHTGELFF | NA | TRBV23-1 | NA | TRBJ2-2
TGTGCCAGCAGCCAACGGACAGGGAATCATTCACCCCTCCACTTT | CASSQRTGNHSPLHF | NA | TRBV7-3 | TRBD1 | TRBJ1-6
TGTGCCAGCAGGTCAGAGGGGGCAGGGGGCAATCATCCCCAGCATTTT | CASRSEGAGGNHPQHF | NA | TRBV12-3/TRBV12-4 | TRBD1 | TRBJ1-5
TGTGCCACCAGTGATTTAGGCGGGGAAGGCGGGGAGCTGTTTTTT | CATSDLGGEGGELFF | NA | TRBV24-1 | NA | TRBJ2-2
TGCGCCAGCAGCTCTTTGGCCAATGAAAAACTGTTTTTT | CASSSLANEKLFF | NA | TRBV5-1 | NA | TRBJ1-4
TGTGCCAGCAGTTACTCGACTAGCGGCACAGATACGCAGTATTTT | CASSYSTSGTDTQYF | NA | TRBV6-5 | TRBD2 | TRBJ2-3
TGTGCCAGCAGCTTTAGAGGCCCCGGAGAGGATACGCAGTATTTT | CASSFRGPGEDTQYF | NA | TRBV13 | NA | TRBJ2-3
TGCGCCAGCAGCTTGCAGGGAAAGGGCCCCTACGAGCAGTACTTC | CASSLQGKGPYEQYF | NA | TRBV5-1 | NA | TRBJ2-7
TGTGCCAGCAGTTTCGTAAGGAAACAAGAGACCCAGTACTTC | CASSFVRKQETQYF | once | TRBV27 | NA | TRBJ2-5
TGTGCCAGCAGCTTCGACGGACTAGGCGGCTACACCTTC | CASSFDGLGGYTF | few | TRBV7-3 | NA | TRBJ1-2
TGTGCCAGCAGTTATAACTTGAGGGAGCTGTTTTTT | CASSYNLRELFF | NA | TRBV6-5 | NA | TRBJ2-2
TGTGCCAGCAGTTACAAGGGACGGTACAATCAGCCCCAGCATTTT | CASSYKGRYNQPQHF | few | TRBV6-2/TRBV6-3 | NA | TRBJ1-5
TGTGCCAGCAGCTTAGGACAGGGGGTTTACAATGAGCAGTTCTTC | CASSLGQGVYNEQFF | many | TRBV7-8 | TRBD1 | TRBJ2-1
TGTGCCAGCGGGGACAACTCCTACGAGCAGTACTTC | CASGDNSYEQYF | NA | TRBV6-6 | NA | TRBJ2-7
TGTGCCAGCAGTTTAGGGACTAGCCCCCTTGAGCAGTTCTTC | CASSLGTSPLEQFF | NA | TRBV6-6 | TRBD2 | TRBJ2-1
TGTGCCAGCAGTGTGACTAGCGGTCTGGGAGATCGGATTCAGTACTTC | CASSVTSGLGDRIQYF | many | TRBV12-3/TRBV12-4 | TRBD2 | TRBJ2-4
TGTGCCAGCAGCTTAGGGACAGTAGTGGACTATGGCTACACCTTC | CASSLGTVVDYGYTF | few | TRBV7-8 | NA | TRBJ1-2
TGTGCCAGCAGTCAAGGGAGGGCCTACGAGCAGTACTTC | CASSQGRAYEQYF | few | TRBV7-7 | TRBD2 | TRBJ2-7
TGTGCCAGCAGCGTAGCTAGCGGCGGAGGTACGCAGTATTTT | CASSVASGGGTQYF | NA | TRBV9 | TRBD2 | TRBJ2-3
TGTGCCAGCAGCAAAAAACTAATGGGACTAGCGGGATATGAGCAGTTCTTC | CASSKKLMGLAGYEQFF | many | TRBV12-3/TRBV12-4 | TRBD2 | TRBJ2-1
TGTGCCAGCAGCGCGGGACTAGCGGGAGCGGGCACCGGGGAGCTGTTTTTT | CASSAGLAGAGTGELFF | NA | TRBV7-3 | TRBD2 | TRBJ2-2
TGTGCCACCAGAGCGACAGCCAATCAGCCCCAGCATTTT | CATRATANQPQHF | NA | TRBV15 | NA | TRBJ1-5
TGCGCCAGCAGCCAAGAACGAAAGACCCTCGCTGGGAACATTCAGTACTTC | CASSQERKTLAGNIQYF | few | TRBV4-3 | NA | TRBJ2-4
TGTGCCAGCAGCTTAGCGCGCGGTGCGGGTTTCACCGGGGAGCTGTTTTTT | CASSLARGAGFTGELFF | NA | TRBV11-2 | NA | TRBJ2-2
TGTGCCAGCAGCTCTTCGGCCGGTACAGGAGAAGAAAACAATGAGCAGTTCTTC | CASSSSAGTGEENNEQFF | NA | TRBV7-3 | NA | TRBJ2-1
TGTGCCAGCAGCCCATCCGTTTGGGGAGGTACGTCCACTGAAGCTTTCTTT | CASSPSVWGGTSTEAFF | NA | TRBV7-9 | NA | TRBJ1-1
TGTGCCAGCAGCCAAGCCACGGCGCAGACTGAAGCTTTCTTT | CASSQATAQTEAFF | few | TRBV14 | NA | TRBJ1-1
TGCGCCAGCAGCTCCGGGACAGGGAACACTGAAGCTTTCTTT | CASSSGTGNTEAFF | many | TRBV5-1 | TRBD1 | TRBJ1-1
TGTGCCAGCAGCTTGAGGGAGAACACTGAAGCTTTCTTT | CASSLRENTEAFF | NA | TRBV7-9 | NA | TRBJ1-1
TGTGCCAGCAGCACACACAGGGGGAAGAGCTATGGCTACACCTTC | CASSTHRGKSYGYTF | few | TRBV7-9 | TRBD1 | TRBJ1-2